This T cell receptor beta chain emerged from a study of blood T cell repertoires in COVID-19. At the level of the study: The United States, Italy and Spain provided the acute and convalescent COVID-19 samples. In each case, the material was cDNA or gDNA derived from T cells, B-cell-depleted T cells, or PBMCs.

V trimming: 0 bases; J trimming: 5 bases; junction bases outside the gene matches: 12. The CDR3 spans 17 residues. Germline V gene sequence: CDR1 LGHDT, CDR2 YNNKEL (reference sequence). This clone has more than one count but fewer than ten. The data were produced by immunoSEQ multiplex PCR, yet TCRdb's version contains in-frame clones alone and is incomplete. Among roughly 120,000 clones, about 85% were seen once, and the ten largest hold 7.7%. The sequence was collected from a human donor in a cohort sampled during active COVID-19. The V gene is TRBV3-1 (or the pseudogene TRBV3-2), the J gene TRBJ2-7, with TRBD1 matching 8 bases. Sequences were obtained from peripheral blood. The CDR3 is CASSQDRISGQDHEQYF. In DNA, the CDR3 is TGTGCCAGCAGCCAAGATAGAATTTCGGGACAGGACCACGAGCAGTACTTC.